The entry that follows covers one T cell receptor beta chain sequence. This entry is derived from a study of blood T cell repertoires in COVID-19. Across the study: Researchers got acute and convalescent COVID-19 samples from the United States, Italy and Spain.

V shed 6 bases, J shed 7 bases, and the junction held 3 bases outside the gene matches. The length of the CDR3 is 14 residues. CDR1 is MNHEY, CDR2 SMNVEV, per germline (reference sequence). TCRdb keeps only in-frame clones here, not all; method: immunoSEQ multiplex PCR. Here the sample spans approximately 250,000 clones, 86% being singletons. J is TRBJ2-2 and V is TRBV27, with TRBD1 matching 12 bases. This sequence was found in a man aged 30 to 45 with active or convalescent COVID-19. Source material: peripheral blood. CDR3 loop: CASRGQGAIGELFF. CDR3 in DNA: TGTGCCAGCAGGGGACAGGGGGCGATCGGGGAGCTGTTTTTT.